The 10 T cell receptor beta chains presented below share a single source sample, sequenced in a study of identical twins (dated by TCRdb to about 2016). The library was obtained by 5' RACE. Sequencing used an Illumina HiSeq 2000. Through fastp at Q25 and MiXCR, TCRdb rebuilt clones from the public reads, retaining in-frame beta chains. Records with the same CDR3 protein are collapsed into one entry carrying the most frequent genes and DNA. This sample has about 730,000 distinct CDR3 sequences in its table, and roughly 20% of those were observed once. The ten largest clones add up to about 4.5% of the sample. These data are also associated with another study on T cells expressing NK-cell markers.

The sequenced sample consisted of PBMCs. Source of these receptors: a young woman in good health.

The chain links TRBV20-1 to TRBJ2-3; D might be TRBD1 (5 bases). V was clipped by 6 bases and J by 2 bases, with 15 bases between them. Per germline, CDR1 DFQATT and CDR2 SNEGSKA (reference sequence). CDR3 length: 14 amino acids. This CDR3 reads CSAADSLNTDTQYF. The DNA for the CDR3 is TGCAGTGCAGCCGACAGTCTGAACACAGATACGCAGTATTTT.

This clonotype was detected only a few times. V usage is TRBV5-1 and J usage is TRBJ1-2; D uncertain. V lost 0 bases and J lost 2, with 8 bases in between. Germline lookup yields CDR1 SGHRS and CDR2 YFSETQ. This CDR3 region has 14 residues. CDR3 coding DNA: TGCGCCAGCAGCTTGGAACTTTTCAACTATGGCTACACCTTC. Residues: CASSLELFNYGYTF.

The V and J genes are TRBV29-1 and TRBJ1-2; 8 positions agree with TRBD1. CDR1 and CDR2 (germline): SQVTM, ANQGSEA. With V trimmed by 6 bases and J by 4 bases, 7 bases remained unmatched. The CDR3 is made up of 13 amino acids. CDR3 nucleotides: TGCAGCGTGCGGTGGACAGGGCTCTATGGCTACACCTTC. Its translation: CSVRWTGLYGYTF.

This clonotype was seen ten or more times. CDR3 loop: CSAWTPSYEQYF. CDR3 nucleotide sequence: TGCAGCGCATGGACGCCTTCCTACGAGCAGTACTTC. The chain joins TRBV29-1 to TRBJ2-7; no clear D. Germline-derived CDR1 and CDR2 are SQVTM and ANQGSEA. Trimming removed 7 bases at V and 1 base at J, with 11 bases between. This CDR3 has 12 amino acids.

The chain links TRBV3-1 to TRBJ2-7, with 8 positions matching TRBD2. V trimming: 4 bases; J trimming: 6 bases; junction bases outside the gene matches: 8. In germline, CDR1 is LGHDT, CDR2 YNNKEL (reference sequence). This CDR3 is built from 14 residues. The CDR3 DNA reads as TGTGCCAGCAGCCTAAGAGGGCTAGCGGGCGAGCAGTACTTC. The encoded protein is CASSLRGLAGEQYF.

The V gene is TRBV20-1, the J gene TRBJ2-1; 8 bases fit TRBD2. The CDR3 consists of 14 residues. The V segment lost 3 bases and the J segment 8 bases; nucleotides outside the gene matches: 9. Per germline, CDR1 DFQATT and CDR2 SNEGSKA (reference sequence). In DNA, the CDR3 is TGCAGTGCTAGTGATCGGGGGGGTCCGGATGAGCAGTTCTTC. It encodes CSASDRGGPDEQFF.

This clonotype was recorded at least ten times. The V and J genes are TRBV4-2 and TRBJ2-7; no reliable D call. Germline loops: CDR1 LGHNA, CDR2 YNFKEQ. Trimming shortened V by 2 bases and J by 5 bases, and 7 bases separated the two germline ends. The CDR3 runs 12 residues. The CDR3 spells CASSQIADEQYF. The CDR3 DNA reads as TGTGCCAGCAGCCAAATAGCTGACGAGCAGTACTTC.

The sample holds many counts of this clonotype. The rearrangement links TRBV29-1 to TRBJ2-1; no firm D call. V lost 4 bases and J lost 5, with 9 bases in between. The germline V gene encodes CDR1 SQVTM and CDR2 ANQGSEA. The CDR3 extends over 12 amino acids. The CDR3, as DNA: TGCAGCGTTGTCGGGCCGAACAATGAGCAGTTCTTC. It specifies CSVVGPNNEQFF.

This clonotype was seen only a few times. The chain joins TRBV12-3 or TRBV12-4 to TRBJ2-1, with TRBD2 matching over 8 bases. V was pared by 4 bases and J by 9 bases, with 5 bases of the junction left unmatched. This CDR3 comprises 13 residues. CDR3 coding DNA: TGTGCCAGCAGTTACGGGACTAGTAGTGAGCAGTTCTTC. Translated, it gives CASSYGTSSEQFF.

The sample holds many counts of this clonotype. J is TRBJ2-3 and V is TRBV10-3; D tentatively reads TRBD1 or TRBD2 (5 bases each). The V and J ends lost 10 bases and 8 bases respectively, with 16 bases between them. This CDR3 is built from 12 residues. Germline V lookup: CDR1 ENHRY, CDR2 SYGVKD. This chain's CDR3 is CATGDPAATQYF. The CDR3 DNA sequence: TGTGCCACCGGGGACCCAGCAGCTACGCAGTATTTT.